The source of this T cell receptor beta chain is a study of T cell clones after liver transplantation. Study overall: Samples came from ITN030ST, which attempted immunosuppression withdrawal within 2 years of liver transplantation. Patients counted as tolerant after at least one year off all immunosuppression, enzymes not exceeding twice normal. Timepoints were pre-transplant, pre-withdrawal, and after withdrawal was completed or failed.

Findings and limits, study-wide: The donor-reactive repertoire was only partly measurable in a couple of subjects, lacking donor cells.

As concerns this clone: Its cognate antigen is unknown.

Measured with immunoSEQ multiplex PCR; TCRdb has only the in-frame clones, and not every one. The sample carries fewer than 85,000 clones, about four fifths recorded once. Source: CD4+ T cells from blood, taken 12 months after liver transplant. The TCR comes from a human patient who received a liver transplant. Some T cells may be provided by the graft donor.

CDR3 DNA sequence: TGTGCCACCACCAACTCAGGGAGTAGCGGGGGGTACACCGGGGAGCTGTTTTTT. It translates to CATTNSGSSGGYTGELFF. V and J are TRBV15 and TRBJ2-2; 10 bases agree with TRBD2. Germline trimming cut 7 bases from V and 3 bases from J; bases unmatched to any gene: 14. The CDR3 length is 18 residues. The germline V gene has CDR1 LNHNV and CDR2 YYDKDF (reference sequence).